These 12 T cell receptor beta chains originate from one sample sequenced in a study of blood T cell repertoires in COVID-19. The repertoire was sequenced with immunoSEQ multiplex PCR; TCRdb's copy has only in-frame clones and lacks some. Of approximately 56,000 clones in the sample, roughly 84% were seen once. Source material: peripheral blood. These receptors all come from a woman aged 80 or over with acute or convalescent COVID-19.

The chain recombines TRBV10-2 with TRBJ2-1; 8 bases fit TRBD1. CDR1 and CDR2 from the germline V gene are WSHSY and SAAADI. V lost 5 bases to trimming and J lost 3 bases; unmatched junction nucleotides: 9. The CDR3 has 16 amino acids. The CDR3 DNA follows: TGCGCCAGCAGTTTTCAGGGGGCGGCCAACTACAATGAGCAGTTCTTC. It specifies CASSFQGAANYNEQFF.

The V gene is TRBV11-2, the J gene TRBJ2-7; 7 positions agree with TRBD1. Germline V gene lookup returns CDR1 SGHAT and CDR2 FQNNGV. CDR3 length: 13 residues. Germline trimming cut 3 bases from V and 1 base from J; bases unmatched to any gene: 0. In DNA, the CDR3 is TGTGCCAGCAGCTTGGGACAGTCCTACGAGCAGTACTTC. This gives the protein CASSLGQSYEQYF.

The rearrangement uses TRBV6-5 and TRBJ2-7; D may be TRBD2 (6 bases). This CDR3 region has 15 residues. Trimming removed 0 bases from V and 3 bases from J, with 12 bases in between. Germline CDR1 and CDR2: MNHEY and SVGAGI. CDR3 DNA: TGTGCCAGCAGTTACTCAGGGTGGGGGGACTACGAGCAGTACTTC. Translated: CASSYSGWGDYEQYF.

In this sample, this clone turned up a few times. The CDR3 nucleotides read TGTGCCAGCTCAGCTCAGACAGATAGCAATCAGCCCCAGCATTTT. Translating it yields CASSAQTDSNQPQHF. This rearrangement joins TRBV18 to TRBJ1-5; possible D gene TRBD1, 5 bases. Germline loops: CDR1 KGHSH, CDR2 LQKENI. The length of the CDR3 is 15 residues. V lost 5 bases and J lost 0, with 11 bases in between.

The chain links TRBV11-2 to TRBJ1-1; D call uncertain. Germline V gives CDR1 SGHAT, CDR2 FQNNGV. Trimming cost V 5 bases and J 3 bases, with 16 bases left between them. CDR3 size: 15 residues. The CDR3 bases are TGTGCCAGCAGCCCACGGGGTCGGGGAGACACTGAAGCTTTCTTT. Protein product: CASSPRGRGDTEAFF.

The gene calls are TRBV7-9 and TRBJ2-7; 8 bases match TRBD1. Germline V gene sequence: CDR1 SEHNR, CDR2 FQNEAQ (reference sequence). Losses at the gene ends were 3 bases for V and 2 bases for J; bases not matched to a gene: 6. The CDR3 loop spans 15 amino acids. The CDR3 loop reads CASSFWDRRPYEQYF. In DNA, the CDR3 is TGTGCCAGCAGCTTCTGGGACAGGCGACCCTACGAGCAGTACTTC. The full variable domain, with the rest looked up from reference TRBV7-9 and TRBJ2-7, is DTGVSQNPRHKITKRGQNVTFRCDPISEHNRLYWYRQTLGQGPEFLTYFQNEAQLEKSRLLSDRFSAERPKGSFSTLEIQRTEQGDSAMYLCASSFWDRRPYEQYFGPGTRLTVT.

This clone has only a few counts. The chain links TRBV5-6 to TRBJ1-4; the D is unclear. From germline, CDR1 is SGHDT and CDR2 YYEEEE. This CDR3 contains 14 residues. The V end lost 4 bases, the J end lost 3 bases, and 10 bases lay between the germline ends. The DNA for the CDR3 is TGTGCCAGCAGCCTCGGGAGCCCTAATGAAAAACTGTTTTTT. Protein: CASSLGSPNEKLFF.

The genes are TRBV30 and TRBJ2-7; TRBD2 might be the D (7 bases). CDR1 and CDR2 from the germline V gene are GTSNPN and SVGIG (reference sequence). V lost 2 bases to trimming and J lost 3 bases, with 14 bases between them. The CDR3 is made up of 14 amino acids. CDR3 amino acids: CAWSWGGLRYEQYF. DNA for the CDR3: TGTGCCTGGAGTTGGGGGGGGCTCCGCTACGAGCAGTACTTC.

CDR3 nucleotide sequence: TGTGCCAGCTCACCAGATCGGGACAGCGTTCAGTACTTC. Protein sequence: CASSPDRDSVQYF. The chain employs TRBV18 and TRBJ2-4; 7 nucleotides match TRBD1. Germline lookup yields CDR1 KGHSH and CDR2 LQKENI. With V trimmed by 2 bases and J by 11 bases, 6 bases remained unmatched. The CDR3 contains 13 residues.

The rearrangement uses TRBV5-4 and TRBJ1-1, with D possibly TRBD1 on 5 matching bases. CDR1 is SGHNT, CDR2 YYREEE, per germline (reference sequence). The CDR3 length is 13 residues. V was trimmed by 4 bases and J by 4 bases, leaving 11 bases between them. The CDR3 coding sequence is TGTGCCAGCAGCCCCAACGGGGGCACTGAAGCTTTCTTT. Residues: CASSPNGGTEAFF.

The J gene is TRBJ1-2, the V gene TRBV4-1; no definite D call. Germline CDR1 and CDR2: MGHRA and YSYEKL. The CDR3 is made up of 13 amino acids. V was cut by 0 bases and J by 8 bases, with 10 bases left in between. The CDR3 region is CASSQDGVGGYTF. The CDR3 bases are TGCGCCAGCAGCCAAGACGGGGTAGGCGGCTACACCTTC.

The chain links TRBV3-1 (or the pseudogene TRBV3-2) to TRBJ1-3; D possibly corresponds to TRBD1 (5 bases). Germline CDR1 reads LGHDT; CDR2 reads YNNKEL (reference sequence). Trimming left V 3 bases short and J 0 bases short, with 15 bases between. The CDR3 is 17 amino acids. The CDR3: CASSHLDRRSSGNTIYF. CDR3 coding DNA: TGTGCCAGCAGCCACCTCGACAGAAGGAGCTCTGGAAACACCATATATTTT.